The 27 T cell receptor beta chains given below trace back to one sample, sequenced in a study of T-cell memory formation after mild COVID-19. TCRdb called the 5' RACE reads again in MiXCR, with one record for every CDR3 protein. Of 110,000 or so distinct CDR3 sequences in the sample, approximately 22% were seen once. Sequencing was done on a sample of PBMCs or a T cell subset sorted from them (not recorded which). All receptors come from a man aged 18 to 29 who had mild COVID-19 (a few samples of this study predate the infection). Cell type and time point are not known.

This clonotype was counted between two and nine times. The chain combines TRBV10-2 with TRBJ2-3, with 12 nucleotides matching TRBD2. The V segment lost 3 bases and the J segment 2 bases; nucleotides outside the gene matches: 6. The V gene's germline CDR1 is WSHSY and CDR2 SAAADI. The CDR3 loop spans 17 amino acids. The CDR3 nucleotides are TGCGCCAGCAGTGAACTAGCGGGGGGCCCTCTCACAGATACGCAGTATTTT. This gives the protein CASSELAGGPLTDTQYF.

The rearrangement links TRBV5-1 to TRBJ2-1; possible D gene TRBD1, 7 bases. The germline CDR1 and CDR2 sequences are SGHRS and YFSETQ. The V end lost 0 bases, the J end lost 7 bases, and 17 bases lay between the germline ends. The CDR3 extends over 16 amino acids. The CDR3 loop reads CASSLAEGAGANEQFF. CDR3 nucleotide sequence: TGCGCCAGCAGCTTGGCGGAGGGGGCCGGGGCAAATGAGCAGTTCTTC.

The chain recombines TRBV4-1 with TRBJ2-1; TRBD2 agrees at 8 bases. Germline V gene data show CDR1 as MGHRA and CDR2 as YSYEKL. The CDR3 has 15 residues. The V segment lost 1 base and the J segment 5 bases; nucleotides outside the gene matches: 4. The CDR3 DNA reads TGCGCCAGCAGCCAAGTGGGACTAGAGCACAATGAGCAGTTCTTC. Residues: CASSQVGLEHNEQFF.

This clonotype was recorded a few times. This chain connects TRBV7-8 to TRBJ2-7; 10 bases are a match to TRBD1. The CDR3 has 16 amino acids. With V trimmed by 0 bases and J by 6 bases, 8 bases remained unmatched. Germline CDR1 SGHVS, CDR2 FQNEAQ. The CDR3 nucleotides read TGTGCCAGCAGCTTAGCGCAGGGACAGGGGACCAGCGAGCAGTACTTC. Translated: CASSLAQGQGTSEQYF.

This clonotype was recorded a few times. The DNA of the CDR3 is TGTGCCACCAGTGATTACAGTACCGGGGAGCTGTTTTTT. It codes for CATSDYSTGELFF. This chain uses TRBV24-1 with TRBJ2-2; D is unresolved. Trimming stripped 2 bases from V and 5 bases from J, with 5 bases between. CDR1 and CDR2 (germline): KGHDR, SFDVKD. There are 13 residues in the CDR3.

There are a few counts of this clonotype. The chain couples TRBV7-3 to TRBJ2-3, with TRBD1 identical over 9 bases. Germline V gene lookup returns CDR1 SGHTA and CDR2 FQGTGA. V lost 4 bases to trimming and J lost 4 bases; unmatched junction nucleotides: 6. This CDR3 is 15 amino acids long. CDR3 coding DNA: TGTGCCAGCAGCTCCACAGGGGGCAAGGCAGATACGCAGTATTTT. This encodes CASSSTGGKADTQYF.

This clonotype was seen a handful of times. The chain combines TRBV6-4 with TRBJ1-2; TRBD1 might be the D (6 bases). The V end lost 7 bases, the J end lost 4 bases, and 34 bases lay between the germline ends. Germline V gene sequence: CDR1 MRHNA, CDR2 SNTAGT. The CDR3 sequence is 20 residues long. The CDR3, as DNA: TGTGCCAGCAACAAGAGGGGGATTATTAACCCGATCAGGGCTATCTATGGCTACACCTTC. Encoded protein: CASNKRGIINPIRAIYGYTF.

V usage is TRBV9 and J usage is TRBJ2-1; TRBD2 matches at 11 bases. Germline V gives CDR1 SGDLS, CDR2 YYNGEE. The CDR3 has 17 residues. Trimming at V came to 3 bases and at J to 4 bases, leaving 9 bases not matched to a gene. CDR3 residues: CASSGFGTSGQYNEQFF. DNA for the CDR3: TGTGCCAGCAGCGGATTCGGGACTAGCGGCCAATACAATGAGCAGTTCTTC. Looking up the rest from reference TRBV9 and TRBJ2-1 gives the full variable domain: DSGVTQTPKHLITATGQRVTLRCSPRSGDLSVYWYQQSLDQGLQFLIQYYNGEERAKGNILERFSAQQFPDLHSELNLSSLELGDSALYFCASSGFGTSGQYNEQFFGPGTRLTVL.

There are a few counts of this clonotype. The rearrangement joins TRBV27 to TRBJ1-1; TRBD1 might be the D (5 bases). Looked up from germline, CDR1 is MNHEY and CDR2 is SMNVEV (reference sequence). The CDR3 runs 13 residues. Trimming took off 3 bases at V and 12 bases at J, with 17 bases between the two ends. CDR3 in DNA: TGTGCCAGCAGTTTTATTAAGGGGCAGTGGCCTTTCTTT. This translates into CASSFIKGQWPFF.

The chain carries TRBV20-1 and TRBJ1-1, with TRBD1 as a possible D gene (5 bases). Germline values: CDR1 DFQATT, CDR2 SNEGSKA (reference sequence). Trimming left V 6 bases short and J 3 bases short, with 23 bases between. This CDR3 is built from 16 residues. Here the CDR3 reads CSAPPGGSQRDTEAFF. DNA for the CDR3: TGCAGTGCCCCGCCCGGGGGGTCCCAAAGGGACACTGAAGCTTTCTTT.

V is TRBV20-1 and J is TRBJ2-5; 8 bases are a match to TRBD2. CDR1 is DFQATT, CDR2 SNEGSKA, per germline (reference sequence). This CDR3 contains 12 residues. J was trimmed by 6 bases and V by 6 bases; bases with no gene match: 6. The CDR3 sequence: CSAPGRGQTQYF. In DNA, the CDR3 is TGCAGTGCCCCCGGGAGGGGTCAGACCCAGTACTTC.

V is TRBV2 and J is TRBJ2-2, with 7 bases aligning to TRBD1. The CDR3 is 15 residues long. Germline V gives CDR1 SNHLY, CDR2 FYNNEI. V lost 7 bases to trimming and J lost 0 bases; unmatched junction nucleotides: 5. The CDR3 here is CASNRDSANTGELFF. CDR3 nucleotides: TGTGCCAGCAACCGGGACAGCGCGAACACCGGGGAGCTGTTTTTT.

The CDR3 protein is CASSFFFDTEAFF. In DNA form, the CDR3 reads TGTGCCAGCAGCTTTTTCTTCGACACTGAAGCTTTCTTT. This chain joins TRBV11-1 and TRBJ1-1; D gene unclear. Germline CDR1 reads SGHAT; CDR2 reads FQDESV (reference sequence). The CDR3 runs 13 residues. V gave up 3 bases and J gave up 3 bases, with 8 bases separating them. Complete variable domain (other parts from reference TRBV11-1 and TRBJ1-1): EAEVAQSPRYKITEKSQAVAFWCDPISGHATLYWYRQILGQGPELLVQFQDESVVDDSQLPKDRFSAERLKGVDSTLKIQPAELGDSAMYLCASSFFFDTEAFFGQGTRLTVV.

This rearrangement joins TRBV29-1 to TRBJ1-2; no firm D call. The CDR3 is 14 residues long. The germline CDR1 and CDR2 sequences are SQVTM and ANQGSEA. V gave up 3 bases and J gave up 0 bases, with 11 bases separating them. The CDR3 sequence is CSVDLASTNYGYTF. Written as DNA, the CDR3 is TGCAGCGTTGATTTGGCTAGTACTAACTATGGCTACACCTTC.

This clonotype was counted only a few times. A much larger clonotype is one base distant, so this may be a read error. V gene TRBV5-1 combines with J gene TRBJ2-7; the D is unclear. The CDR3 is 12 amino acids. Deletions cut 0 bases from V and 3 bases from J, with 4 bases between. Per germline, CDR1 SGHRS and CDR2 YFSETQ. CDR3 sequence reads: CASSLGRYEQYF. In DNA, the CDR3 is TGCGCCAGCAGCTTGGGCCGCTACGAGCAGTACTTC.

In this sample, this clonotype turned up a few times. The V call is TRBV7-9, the J call TRBJ2-1; D not certain. Germline V gene lookup returns CDR1 SEHNR and CDR2 FQNEAQ (reference sequence). CDR3 length: 12 residues. The V end was cut by 1 base, the J end by 7 bases, with 5 bases between. CDR3 region: CASSLVMNEQFF. CDR3 DNA: TGTGCCAGCAGCTTAGTCATGAATGAGCAGTTCTTC. The full variable domain, completed using reference TRBV7-9 and TRBJ2-1, is DTGVSQNPRHKITKRGQNVTFRCDPISEHNRLYWYRQTLGQGPEFLTYFQNEAQLEKSRLLSDRFSAERPKGSFSTLEIQRTEQGDSAMYLCASSLVMNEQFFGPGTRLTVL.

The chain employs TRBV4-1 and TRBJ1-1, with 8 bases fitting TRBD1. Trimming at V came to 6 bases and at J to 4 bases, leaving 4 bases not matched to a gene. This CDR3 has 13 residues. Germline loops: CDR1 MGHRA, CDR2 YSYEKL. In DNA form, the CDR3 reads TGCGCCAGCAGTCGTGGGACAGGCACTGAAGCTTTCTTT. Its protein product is CASSRGTGTEAFF.

V is TRBV24-1 and J is TRBJ2-1; perhaps TRBD1 as D (6 bases). The CDR3 sequence is 14 residues long. V was shortened by 3 bases and J by 8 bases, with 13 bases between the two germline ends. Germline-derived CDR1 and CDR2 are KGHDR and SFDVKD. This CDR3 is CATSDIGRGDEQFF. For the CDR3, the DNA is TGTGCCACCAGTGATATTGGCAGGGGCGATGAGCAGTTCTTC.

A few counts support this clonotype. The chain recombines TRBV10-3 with TRBJ1-6; 7 bases are a match to TRBD1. Germline CDR1 and CDR2: ENHRY and SYGVKD. V lost 3 bases, J lost 7 bases, and 3 bases stayed unmatched. The CDR3 has 14 residues. The CDR3 spells CAISDPGQNSPLHF. The CDR3 coding sequence is TGTGCCATCAGTGATCCGGGACAGAATTCACCCCTCCACTTT.

The chain employs TRBV6-1 and TRBJ2-7; the match to TRBD2 covers 11 bases. Trimming removed 4 bases from V and 3 bases from J; junction bases left unmatched: 5. Germline-derived CDR1 and CDR2 are MNHNS and SASEGT. There are 15 residues in the CDR3. As DNA, the CDR3 is TGTGCCAGCAGTGCCGGGACTAGCGGTTTCTACGAGCAGTACGTC. Encoded protein: CASSAGTSGFYEQYV.

This clonotype has just a few counts. This chain joins TRBV15 and TRBJ1-1; D possibly corresponds to TRBD1 (5 bases). Per germline, CDR1 LNHNV and CDR2 YYDKDF (reference sequence). CDR3 length: 15 amino acids. V was cut by 3 bases and J by 4 bases, with 15 bases left in between. The CDR3 spells CATSRDGLGGTEAFF. The CDR3 coding sequence is TGTGCCACCAGCAGGGATGGATTGGGGGGCACTGAAGCTTTCTTT.

J is TRBJ2-2 and V is TRBV5-1; 8 bases match TRBD1. The V segment lost 4 bases and the J segment 4 bases; nucleotides outside the gene matches: 3. This CDR3 contains 14 residues. CDR1 and CDR2 (germline): SGHRS, YFSETQ. CDR3 nucleotides: TGCGCCAGCAGCGAAGGACAGGGCACCGGGGAGCTGTTTTTT. This encodes CASSEGQGTGELFF.

This clonotype turned up a few times. V and J are TRBV5-1 and TRBJ1-2; 11 bases match TRBD1. V trimming: 1 base; J trimming: 4 bases; junction bases outside the gene matches: 6. CDR1 is SGHRS and CDR2 is YFSETQ in the germline V gene. The CDR3 is 16 residues long. The CDR3 reads CASSLTGTGGTYGYTF. The CDR3 DNA reads TGCGCCAGCAGCTTGACCGGGACAGGGGGGACCTATGGCTACACCTTC.

The chain joins TRBV19 to TRBJ1-5; D not resolved. The CDR3 totals 11 residues. The germline V gene has CDR1 LNHDA and CDR2 SQIVND (reference sequence). V shed 8 bases and J shed 9 bases, with 11 bases lying between them. The CDR3 coding sequence is TGTGCCAGTGGTCTCCTGGGGCCCCAGCATTTT. It is translated as CASGLLGPQHF.

The chain carries TRBV7-9 and TRBJ2-7; 9 bases line up with TRBD1. The CDR3 is 13 residues long. The germline V gene encodes CDR1 SEHNR and CDR2 FQNEAQ (reference sequence). V lost 5 bases and J lost 6; bases outside the gene matches: 5. The CDR3 nucleotides are TGTGCCAGCAGCGCCCGGGACAGGGTCGAGCAGTACGTC. Its translation: CASSARDRVEQYV.

This clonotype has just a few counts. The V call is TRBV7-3, the J call TRBJ2-2, with 11 bases aligning to TRBD2. Germline V gene lookup returns CDR1 SGHTA and CDR2 FQGTGA. The CDR3 is made up of 17 amino acids. J lost 3 bases, V lost 5 bases, and 8 bases had no gene match. The CDR3 DNA is TGTGCCAGCAGCCCCACTAGCGGGAGAGCCTACACCGGGGAGCTGTTTTTT. Translating it yields CASSPTSGRAYTGELFF.

This chain links TRBV7-9 with TRBJ2-3; 8 positions match TRBD2. The CDR3 spans 16 residues. Looked up from germline, CDR1 is SEHNR and CDR2 is FQNEAQ (reference sequence). J gave up 0 bases and V 4 bases, and 6 bases lay outside the gene matches. The CDR3 nucleotides are TGTGCCAGCAGCTATGTAGCGGGGACTAGCACAGATACGCAGTATTTT. This sequence encodes CASSYVAGTSTDTQYF.